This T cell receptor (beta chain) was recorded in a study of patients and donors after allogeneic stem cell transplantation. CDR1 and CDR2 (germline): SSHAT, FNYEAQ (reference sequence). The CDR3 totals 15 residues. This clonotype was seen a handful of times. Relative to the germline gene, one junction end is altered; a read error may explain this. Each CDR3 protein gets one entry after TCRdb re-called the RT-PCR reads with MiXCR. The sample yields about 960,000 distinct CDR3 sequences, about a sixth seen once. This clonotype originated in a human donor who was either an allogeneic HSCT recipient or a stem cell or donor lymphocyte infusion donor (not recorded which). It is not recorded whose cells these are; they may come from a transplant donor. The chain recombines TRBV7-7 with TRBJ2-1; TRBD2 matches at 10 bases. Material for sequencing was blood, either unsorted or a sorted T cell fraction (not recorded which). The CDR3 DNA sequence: TGTGCTAGCAGCCCCAGCGGGGGGGCGGTTTATGAGCAGTTCTTC. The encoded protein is CASSPSGGAVYEQFF.